What follows describes a single T cell receptor (beta chain). The sample comes from a study of cytomegalovirus exposure and HLA in healthy donors. Primers included in the PCR were 60 Vbeta and 13 Jbeta primers. Clones were sequenced by immunoSEQ multiplex PCR, and TCRdb holds only the in-frame ones, with some missing. In all, the sample yields 100,000 to 150,000 clones. Germline V gene data show CDR1 as MNHNS and CDR2 as SASEGT. The length of the CDR3 is 13 residues. Sequenced material: PBMCs. The rearrangement links TRBV6-1 to TRBJ2-5; 7 bases map to TRBD1. With the DNA end fitting TRBJ2-7 better, the J assignment may be wrong. The sequence came from a man aged 18 to 35 in good health and CMV-seronegative. For the CDR3, the DNA is TGTGCCAGCACTCGAGGGGGCCATTACGAGCAGTACTTC. This sequence encodes CASTRGGHYEQYF.